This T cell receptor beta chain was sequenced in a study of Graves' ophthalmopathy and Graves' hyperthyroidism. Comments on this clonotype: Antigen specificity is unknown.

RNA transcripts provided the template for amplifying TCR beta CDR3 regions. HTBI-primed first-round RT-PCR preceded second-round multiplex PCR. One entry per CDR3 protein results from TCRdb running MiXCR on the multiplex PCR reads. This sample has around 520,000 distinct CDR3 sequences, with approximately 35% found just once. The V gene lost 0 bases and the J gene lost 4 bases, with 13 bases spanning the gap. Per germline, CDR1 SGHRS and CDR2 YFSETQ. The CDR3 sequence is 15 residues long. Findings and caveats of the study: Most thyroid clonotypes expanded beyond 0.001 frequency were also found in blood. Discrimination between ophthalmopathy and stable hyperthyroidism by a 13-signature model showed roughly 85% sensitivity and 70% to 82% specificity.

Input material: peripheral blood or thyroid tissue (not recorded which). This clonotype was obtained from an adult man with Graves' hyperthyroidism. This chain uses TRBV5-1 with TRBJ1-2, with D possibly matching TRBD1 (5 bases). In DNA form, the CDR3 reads TGCGCCAGCAGCTTGGGCAGGGAGCTCATCTATGGCTACACCTTC. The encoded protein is CASSLGRELIYGYTF.